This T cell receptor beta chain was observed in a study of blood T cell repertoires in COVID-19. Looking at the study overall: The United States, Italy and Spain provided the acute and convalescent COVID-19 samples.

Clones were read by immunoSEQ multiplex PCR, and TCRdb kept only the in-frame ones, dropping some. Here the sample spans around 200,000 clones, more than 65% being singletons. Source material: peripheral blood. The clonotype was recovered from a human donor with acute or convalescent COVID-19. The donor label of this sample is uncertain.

CDR3 DNA: TGTGCCAGCAGTTCCAGGACAGGGAGCACAGATACGCAGTATTTT. This gives the protein CASSSRTGSTDTQYF. The chain uses TRBV28 and TRBJ2-3; 8 bases agree with TRBD1. Losses at the gene ends were 4 bases for V and 0 bases for J; bases not matched to a gene: 3. This CDR3 has 15 amino acids. Germline CDR1 reads MDHEN; CDR2 reads SYDVKM.